This T cell receptor beta chain was observed in a study of shared clonotypes between healthy human individuals. Germline loops: CDR1 ENHRY, CDR2 SYGVKD. The CDR3 runs to 15 residues. V lost 2 bases to trimming and J lost 4 bases; unmatched junction nucleotides: 5. This clone was found a few times. Across several immunoSEQ plates, the genomic DNA of each subset was split evenly. Clones were read by immunoSEQ multiplex PCR, and TCRdb kept only the in-frame ones, dropping some. Of about 490,000 clones listed, approximately 82% were seen once; the top ten hold around 12%. The chain uses TRBV10-3 and TRBJ2-1, with TRBD2 matching 7 bases. The sample comprised PBMCs. The origin of this receptor is a woman aged 35 to 49 in good health. Some clones in this sample may be carry-over from other donors' samples. CDR3 DNA: TGTGCCATCAGTGAGGGGGACTACTTATACAATGAGCAGTTCTTC. This gives the protein CAISEGDYLYNEQFF.